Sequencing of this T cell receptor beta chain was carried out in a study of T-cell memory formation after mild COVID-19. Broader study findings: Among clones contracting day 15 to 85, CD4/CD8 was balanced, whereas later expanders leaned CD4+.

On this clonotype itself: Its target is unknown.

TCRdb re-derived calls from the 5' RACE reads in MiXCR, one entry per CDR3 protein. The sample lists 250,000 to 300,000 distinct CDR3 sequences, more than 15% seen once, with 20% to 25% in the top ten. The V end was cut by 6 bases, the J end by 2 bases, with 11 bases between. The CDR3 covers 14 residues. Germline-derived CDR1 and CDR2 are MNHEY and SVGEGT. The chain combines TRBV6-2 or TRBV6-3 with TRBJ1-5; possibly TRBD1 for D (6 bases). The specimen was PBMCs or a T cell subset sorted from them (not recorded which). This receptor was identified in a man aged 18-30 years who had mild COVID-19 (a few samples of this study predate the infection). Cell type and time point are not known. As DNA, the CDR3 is TGTGCCAGCAGACGACAGGCGGGCAATCAGCCCCAGCATTTT. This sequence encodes CASRRQAGNQPQHF.